Each of the 9 T cell receptor beta chains below was sequenced from the same sample in a study of T cells in Graves' hyperthyroidism and ophthalmopathy (dated by TCRdb to the late 2010s). Library method: multiplex PCR. Sequencing used an Illumina HiSeq 2000. The TCR beta CDR3 regions were amplified from the RNA transcripts. The TCR CDR3 was subjected to a first round of RT-PCR using the HTBI primer set and the Qiagen OneStep RT-PCR kit. TCRdb passed the public sequencing reads through fastp at Q25 and MiXCR, retaining productive beta sequences. CDR3 protein duplicates are merged, each entry listing the most common genes and DNA. This sample holds fewer than 250,000 distinct CDR3 sequences; about 15% were observed only once. The ten largest account for roughly 50% of the sample. Sequences were obtained from blood. Source of these receptors: a man in his fifties or sixties with Graves' hyperthyroidism.

This clonotype appeared many times. The chain employs TRBV3-1 and TRBJ1-1; possibly TRBD1 for D (6 bases). The CDR3 runs to 14 residues. Germline V lookup: CDR1 LGHDT, CDR2 YNNKEL (reference sequence). Trimming cost V 8 bases and J 4 bases, with 17 bases left between them. The CDR3 DNA sequence: TGTGCCAGCGTTCCCCCGGGGGGCGGCACTGAAGCTTTCTTT. It yields the protein CASVPPGGGTEAFF. The full variable domain, with the rest looked up from reference TRBV3-1 and TRBJ1-1, is DTAVSQTPKYLVTQMGNDKSIKCEQNLGHDTMYWYKQDSKKFLKIMFSYNNKELIINETVPNRFSPKSPDKAHLNLHINSLELGDSAVYFCASVPPGGGTEAFFGQGTRLTVV.

J is TRBJ2-1 and V is TRBV14, with TRBD2 as a possible D gene (6 bases). Germline V gives CDR1 SGHDN, CDR2 FVKESK. The CDR3 extends over 14 amino acids. V was cut by 0 bases and J by 9 bases, with 12 bases left in between. CDR3 sequence: CASSQDRRGGEQFF. Here the CDR3 DNA reads TGTGCCAGCAGCCAAGATCGGAGGGGAGGTGAGCAGTTCTTC.

The rearrangement joins TRBV2 to TRBJ2-7; D remains unclear. Germline V gene data show CDR1 as SNHLY and CDR2 as FYNNEI. The CDR3 length is 11 residues. Deletions cut 5 bases from V and 8 bases from J, with 10 bases between. CDR3 sequence: CASSTVGQQYF. The DNA for the CDR3 is TGTGCCAGCAGTACGGTGGGTCAGCAGTACTTC.

This clonotype was detected ten times or more. The chain has TRBV15 and TRBJ2-7; D gene uncertain. V gave up 1 base and J gave up 0 bases, with 7 bases separating them. CDR1 and CDR2 (germline): LNHNV, YYDKDF (reference sequence). CDR3 length: 14 amino acids. The CDR3 nucleotides read TGTGCCACCAGCAGAGGTGGGGACTCCTACGAGCAGTACTTC. Translation gives CATSRGGDSYEQYF.

This clonotype has a handful of counts. The genes are TRBV18 and TRBJ2-7; D call uncertain. The CDR3 covers 15 residues. Germline CDR1 reads KGHSH; CDR2 reads LQKENI. V gave up 3 bases and J gave up 5 bases, with 17 bases separating them. CDR3 nucleotides: TGTGCCAGCTCACCGTCGTGGGGAAATGAGAACGAGCAGTACTTC. This translates into CASSPSWGNENEQYF.

In its sample, this clonotype was seen a few times. The V call is TRBV6-1, the J call TRBJ2-1, with 12 nucleotides matching TRBD2. The CDR3 sequence is 16 residues long. Trimming took 4 bases from V and 5 from J; bases not matched to a gene: 6. CDR1 MNHNS and CDR2 SASEGT come from the germline V gene. CDR3 sequence (DNA): TGTGCCAGCAGTGGCCACACTAGCGGGAGGAACAATGAGCAGTTCTTC. Translation: CASSGHTSGRNNEQFF.

This clonotype was detected many times. V is TRBV11-1 and J is TRBJ1-1; TRBD1 agrees at 7 bases. Trimming removed 4 bases from V and 1 base from J; junction bases left unmatched: 3. Germline V gene sequence: CDR1 SGHAT, CDR2 FQDESV (reference sequence). The CDR3 runs to 14 residues. In DNA form, the CDR3 reads TGTGCCAGCAGCTGGGACAGAGCGAACACTGAAGCTTTCTTT. Translation gives CASSWDRANTEAFF.

This clonotype came up a few times. The CDR3 nucleotides read TGTGCCAGCAGTTTAGGACTTCCCTACGAGCAGTACTTC. This translates into CASSLGLPYEQYF. V gene TRBV12-3 or TRBV12-4 combines with J gene TRBJ2-7; D gene ambiguous. V lost 1 base, J lost 2 bases, and 6 bases lay in between. This CDR3 is 13 amino acids long.

This clonotype has ten or more counts. The V call is TRBV20-1, the J call TRBJ2-1, with D possibly matching TRBD2 (5 bases). V lost 5 bases, J lost 6 bases, and 11 bases lay in between. The germline CDR1 and CDR2 sequences are DFQATT and SNEGSKA (reference sequence). The CDR3 contains 12 residues. This chain's CDR3 is CSAPPRGNEQFF. CDR3 DNA: TGCAGTGCTCCCCCCCGGGGCAATGAGCAGTTCTTC.